This entry lists 32 T cell receptor beta chains sequenced from one sample in a study of early T cells in non-severe SARS-CoV-2 infection. One entry per CDR3 protein results from TCRdb running MiXCR on the 5' RACE reads. The sample lists about 63,000 distinct CDR3 sequences; 13% were seen once. Sequenced sample: whole blood. All receptors derive from an adult who was a healthcare worker with PCR-confirmed SARS-CoV-2 infection or an uninfected control (not recorded which).

This clonotype was seen a handful of times. The CDR3 protein is CSARTPGDTQYF. The CDR3 DNA is TGCAGCGCCCGGACCCCGGGAGATACGCAGTATTTT. The J gene is TRBJ2-3, the V gene TRBV29-1; D gene uncertain. V gave up 7 bases and J gave up 5 bases, with 13 bases separating them. Germline V CDR1 and CDR2: SQVTM, ANQGSEA. This CDR3 is built from 12 residues.

The chain uses TRBV11-3 and TRBJ2-3, with TRBD1 identical over 9 bases. The CDR3 runs 13 residues. With 9 bases clipped from V and 4 bases from J, the junction kept 5 bases outside the gene matches. CDR1 and CDR2 (germline): SGHNT, YENEEA. Here the CDR3 reads CASGQGISDTQYF. CDR3 nucleotides: TGTGCCAGTGGACAGGGGATCTCAGATACGCAGTATTTT. Combining the CDR3 with reference TRBV11-3 and TRBJ2-3 gives the whole variable domain EAGVVQSPRYKIIEKKQPVAFWCNPISGHNTLYWYLQNLGQGPELLIRYENEEAVDDSQLPKDRFSAERLKGVDSTLKIQPAELGDSAVYLCASGQGISDTQYFGPGTRLTVL.

This clonotype was recorded at least ten times. The chain is built from TRBV27 and TRBJ2-5; D gene uncertain. The CDR3 spans 13 residues. The V end was cut by 2 bases, the J end by 3 bases, with 7 bases between. Germline CDR1 is MNHEY and CDR2 is SMNVEV (reference sequence). CDR3: CASSLASEETQYF. CDR3 bases: TGTGCCAGCAGTTTAGCGTCAGAAGAGACCCAGTACTTC.

This clonotype occurred many times. The chain is built from TRBV6-5 and TRBJ1-4; D is unresolved. The CDR3 is 12 amino acids. Germline-derived CDR1 and CDR2 are MNHEY and SVGAGI. V shed 6 bases and J shed 5 bases, with 7 bases lying between them. CDR3 bases: TGTGCCAGCAGAAGATTGAATGAAAAACTGTTTTTT. Translation gives CASRRLNEKLFF.

This clonotype was seen many times. The chain uses TRBV7-2 and TRBJ1-5; no reliable D call. Germline assignment: CDR1 SGHTA and CDR2 FQGNSA. The length of the CDR3 is 14 residues. The germline V and J ends were trimmed by 5 bases and 3 bases, with 11 bases remaining between them. This chain's CDR3 is CASSIAGLNQPQHF. In nucleotides, the CDR3 is TGTGCCAGCAGCATTGCGGGCCTCAATCAGCCCCAGCATTTT.

The table lists this clonotype with many counts. The chain is built from TRBV10-3 and TRBJ1-1; 10 bases map to TRBD1. The CDR3 consists of 15 residues. V lost 5 bases to trimming and J lost 3 bases; unmatched junction nucleotides: 6. Per germline, CDR1 ENHRY and CDR2 SYGVKD. CDR3 residues: CAISPGQGHDTEAFF. The CDR3 DNA is TGTGCCATCAGTCCGGGACAGGGGCACGACACTGAAGCTTTCTTT.

Many counts were recorded for this clonotype. This sequence joins TRBV21-1 and TRBJ1-5; the listed D gene, TRBD1, was not tested against the DNA. TRBV21-1 corresponds to a pseudogene. The CDR3 contains 17 residues. CDR3 in DNA: TGTGCCAGCAGCAAAGAGGACAGGGGAAACGGCAATCAGCCCCAGCATTTT. The encoded protein is CASSKEDRGNGNQPQHF.

This clonotype was recorded many times. The chain joins TRBV19 to TRBJ2-2, with 13 bases lining up with TRBD2. V gave up 6 bases and J gave up 0 bases; unmatched junction bases: 1. The germline CDR1 and CDR2 sequences are LNHDA and SQIVND (reference sequence). CDR3 length: 16 residues. The CDR3 loop reads CASRTSGGTNTGELFF. CDR3 DNA: TGTGCCAGTAGGACTAGCGGGGGGACGAACACCGGGGAGCTGTTTTTT.

The sample holds a few counts of this clonotype. V and J are TRBV18 and TRBJ1-1; 8 bases are shared with TRBD1. V lost 4 bases, J lost 7 bases, and 8 bases stayed unmatched. CDR1 and CDR2 (germline): KGHSH, LQKENI. This CDR3 is 14 amino acids long. CDR3 residues: CASSRVRGQDEAFF. CDR3 DNA: TGTGCCAGCTCACGCGTCAGGGGGCAGGATGAAGCTTTCTTT.

V and J are TRBV5-1 and TRBJ1-1; tentatively, D is TRBD1 (5 bases). Trimming removed 2 bases at V and 3 bases at J, with 8 bases between. CDR1 SGHRS and CDR2 YFSETQ come from the germline V gene. The CDR3 sequence is 13 residues long. The CDR3 coding sequence is TGCGCCAGCAGCTTACAGGTGGACACTGAAGCTTTCTTT. This encodes CASSLQVDTEAFF.

Many counts were recorded for this clonotype. The V and J genes are TRBV12-3 or TRBV12-4 and TRBJ2-7; TRBD2 agrees at 7 bases. J lost 6 bases, V lost 11 bases, and 10 bases had no gene match. The CDR3 has 12 amino acids. CDR3 sequence (DNA): TGTGCCGTGGCTAGCGGCAGATCCGAGCAGTACTTC. It specifies CAVASGRSEQYF.

The table lists this clonotype with many counts. This sequence joins TRBV7-8 and TRBJ2-5, with 8 bases that match TRBD1. Looked up from germline, CDR1 is SGHVS and CDR2 is FQNEAQ. The V and J ends lost 5 bases and 1 base, in that order; junction bases with no gene match: 6. The CDR3 runs 15 residues. The CDR3 DNA is TGTGCCAGCAGCCGAGGACAGGGAAGCCAAGAGACCCAGTACTTC. It yields the protein CASSRGQGSQETQYF. Drawing the rest from reference TRBV7-8 and TRBJ2-5, the complete variable domain is GAGVSQSPRYKVAKRGQDVALRCDPISGHVSLFWYQQALGQGPEFLTYFQNEAQLDKSGLPSDRFFAERPEGSVSTLKIQRTQQEDSAVYLCASSRGQGSQETQYFGPGTRLLVL.

This clonotype showed up many times. The chain recombines TRBV20-1 with TRBJ2-7, with D unclear. Trimming took off 1 base at V and 1 base at J, with 14 bases between the two ends. CDR1 and CDR2 (germline): DFQATT, SNEGSKA (reference sequence). This CDR3 contains 15 residues. The CDR3 nucleotides read TGCAGTGCTAGAGTTAAGTGGGGAAGGTCCTACGAGCAGTACTTC. It yields the protein CSARVKWGRSYEQYF.

The chain employs TRBV27 and TRBJ2-7; 9 bases align to TRBD1. Germline V gene lookup returns CDR1 MNHEY and CDR2 SMNVEV (reference sequence). The CDR3 is made up of 15 amino acids. J lost 3 bases, V lost 4 bases, and 7 bases had no gene match. The CDR3 region has the DNA TGTGCCAGCAGTTCCCCAAACAGGGGGCACTACGAGCAGTACTTC. Translation: CASSSPNRGHYEQYF.

This clonotype appeared many times. This chain uses TRBV29-1 with TRBJ2-1, with no clear D. V lost 3 bases, J lost 8 bases, and 8 bases lay in between. CDR3 size: 11 residues. Germline CDR1 SQVTM, CDR2 ANQGSEA. The CDR3 here is CSVEGLHEQFF. The CDR3 bases are TGCAGCGTTGAGGGTCTTCATGAGCAGTTCTTC.

The table lists this clonotype with a few counts. The chain has TRBV9 and TRBJ2-7; D not resolved. V lost 0 bases, J lost 0 bases, and 7 bases lay in between. The CDR3 length is 14 residues. Germline CDR1 SGDLS, CDR2 YYNGEE. The CDR3 loop reads CASSVEPYSYEQYF. The CDR3 DNA is TGTGCCAGCAGCGTAGAACCCTACTCCTACGAGCAGTACTTC.

In this sample, this clonotype turned up many times. The chain carries TRBV11-1 and TRBJ2-1, with D uncertain. V lost 0 bases and J lost 7, with 4 bases in between. Germline V gene data show CDR1 as SGHAT and CDR2 as FQDESV (reference sequence). CDR3 length: 12 residues. This chain's CDR3 is CASSLAWNEQFF. Here the CDR3 DNA reads TGTGCCAGCAGCTTAGCGTGGAATGAGCAGTTCTTC.

The CDR3 reads CSARGGLSYEQYF. The DNA for the CDR3 is TGCAGTGCTAGAGGAGGTCTCTCCTACGAGCAGTACTTC. The V call is TRBV20-1, the J call TRBJ2-7; D call uncertain. The V and J ends lost 1 base and 0 bases respectively, with 7 bases between them. Germline V lookup: CDR1 DFQATT, CDR2 SNEGSKA (reference sequence). This CDR3 is built from 13 residues.

This clonotype came up a few times. The J gene is TRBJ1-1, the V gene TRBV6-1, with TRBD1 identical over 10 bases. The germline gives CDR1 MNHNS, CDR2 SASEGT. The ends lost 8 bases at V and 8 bases at J; junction bases unmatched: 5. The CDR3 runs 12 residues. CDR3 in DNA: TGTGCCAGCGGGACAGGGGTTCCCGAAGCTTTCTTT. Translated: CASGTGVPEAFF.

The CDR3 sequence is CASSYSQPLSYEQYF. The DNA of the CDR3 is TGTGCCAGCAGTTACTCGCAGCCGCTCTCCTACGAGCAGTACTTC. The chain carries TRBV6-5 and TRBJ2-7; D not certain. Germline V gene lookup returns CDR1 MNHEY and CDR2 SVGAGI. V lost 0 bases, J lost 0 bases, and 9 bases lay in between. The CDR3 length is 15 residues.

The rearrangement links TRBV29-1 to TRBJ1-1, with D perhaps TRBD1 (5 bases). With 7 bases removed from V and 1 base from J, the gap between germline ends came to 13 bases. Germline CDR1 SQVTM, CDR2 ANQGSEA. The CDR3 is made up of 13 amino acids. CDR3 sequence: CSAGTEANTEAFF. CDR3 DNA: TGCAGCGCCGGGACCGAAGCGAACACTGAAGCTTTCTTT.

J is TRBJ1-1 and V is TRBV29-1; TRBD1 matches 10 bases. From germline, CDR1 is SQVTM and CDR2 ANQGSEA. The CDR3 sequence is 12 residues long. V dropped 6 bases and J dropped 5; count of bases not matched to a gene: 3. Here the CDR3 DNA reads TGCAGCGTCTGGACAGGGGGGACTGAAGCTTTCTTT. It encodes CSVWTGGTEAFF.

This clonotype was counted at least ten times. The V gene is TRBV6-5, the J gene TRBJ2-1; 8 bases map to TRBD2. There are 16 residues in the CDR3. The V segment lost 5 bases and the J segment 6 bases; nucleotides outside the gene matches: 12. Germline loops: CDR1 MNHEY, CDR2 SVGAGI. The CDR3 DNA sequence: TGTGCCAGCAGTACAATTCGGGAGGGGCCTAGCAATGAGCAGTTCTTC. It codes for CASSTIREGPSNEQFF.

This clonotype occurred many times. CDR3 sequence (DNA): TGCAGTGCTGGTAGCGGGGGGGACTACAATGAGCAGTTCTTC. Residues: CSAGSGGDYNEQFF. The chain joins TRBV20-1 to TRBJ2-1, with TRBD2 matching 11 bases. This CDR3 comprises 14 residues. The germline gives CDR1 DFQATT, CDR2 SNEGSKA (reference sequence). V lost 5 bases to trimming and J lost 3 bases; unmatched junction nucleotides: 3.

The chain uses TRBV21-1 and TRBJ2-4; no DNA check was done on the table's D call, TRBD1. TRBV21-1 is tagged as a pseudogene. The CDR3 is 16 amino acids. CDR3 DNA: TGTGCCAGCACCGAAAAACGGGGGTGGGGTAAAAACATTCAGTACTTC. The encoded protein is CASTEKRGWGKNIQYF.

In this sample, this clonotype turned up many times. The CDR3 loop is CASSVLSGSSAGELFF. DNA for the CDR3: TGCGCCAGCAGTGTCCTCTCAGGGAGCTCAGCCGGGGAGCTGTTTTTT. The genes are TRBV10-2 and TRBJ2-2; D is possibly TRBD1 or TRBD2 (5 bases each). The CDR3 loop spans 16 amino acids. With 4 bases removed from V and 6 bases from J, the gap between germline ends came to 18 bases. Germline V lookup: CDR1 WSHSY, CDR2 SAAADI.

The chain employs TRBV5-5 and TRBJ2-7, with a tentative D call TRBD1 (6 bases). Trimming pared 2 bases from V and 2 bases from J, leaving 8 bases between. CDR3 size: 13 residues. CDR1 SGHKS and CDR2 YYEKEE come from the germline V gene (reference sequence). The CDR3 nucleotides are TGTGCCAGCAGCTTTCAGGGGACCTACGAGCAGTACTTC. This sequence encodes CASSFQGTYEQYF. The variable domain in full, completed from reference TRBV5-5 and TRBJ2-7, reads DAGVTQSPTHLIKTRGQQVTLRCSPISGHKSVSWYQQVLGQGPQFIFQYYEKEERGRGNFPDRFSARQFPNYSSELNVNALLLGDSALYLCASSFQGTYEQYFGPGTRLTVT.

Many counts were recorded for this clonotype. The rearrangement joins TRBV7-2 to TRBJ1-1; 7 bases match TRBD1. The CDR3 is 18 amino acids. Germline V gene lookup returns CDR1 SGHTA and CDR2 FQGNSA. V shed 5 bases and J 1 base; nucleotides not matched to a gene: 16. CDR3 in amino acids: CASSRKARSGTENTEAFF. The CDR3 nucleotides are TGTGCCAGCAGCCGAAAAGCTAGGTCCGGGACAGAGAACACTGAAGCTTTCTTT.

This clonotype was recorded a few times. The V call is TRBV27, the J call TRBJ2-2; D is uncertain. Trimming stripped 5 bases from V and 0 bases from J, with 7 bases between. The CDR3 has 14 amino acids. CDR1 and CDR2 (germline): MNHEY, SMNVEV (reference sequence). CDR3 DNA: TGTGCCAGCAGTCCGCAACCGAACACCGGGGAGCTGTTTTTT. This translates into CASSPQPNTGELFF.

This clonotype occurred a few times. This chain links TRBV11-1 with TRBJ1-2, with 7 bases identical to TRBD1. The ends lost 3 bases at V and 6 bases at J; junction bases unmatched: 7. The CDR3 runs 14 residues. Germline V gene data show CDR1 as SGHAT and CDR2 as FQDESV (reference sequence). The CDR3 protein is CASSFSRTGDGYTF. The CDR3 DNA reads as TGTGCCAGCAGCTTCAGTAGGACAGGTGATGGCTACACCTTC.

As regards this clonotype: This may be a read error: a much more frequent sequence differs by one nucleotide. V is TRBV5-1 and J is TRBJ2-7; a weak D match, TRBD1 (5 bases). CDR1 and CDR2 from the germline V gene are SGHRS and YFSETQ. This CDR3 has 13 amino acids. CDR3 nucleotide sequence: TGCGCCAGCAGCTTGAATCAGGGCTACCAGCAGTACTTC. It encodes CASSLNQGYQQYF.

At least ten counts were recorded for this clonotype. The chain combines TRBV18 with TRBJ2-2; TRBD2 might be the D (5 bases). Trimming left V 2 bases short and J 2 bases short, with 9 bases between. The germline V gene encodes CDR1 KGHSH and CDR2 LQKENI. The CDR3 covers 15 residues. The CDR3 nucleotides read TGTGCCAGCTCACCAAGCCCGGGAAACACCGGGGAGCTGTTTTTT. Translating it yields CASSPSPGNTGELFF.